This record covers a single T cell receptor (beta chain). Its antigen is currently unknown. This sample stems from a study of blood T cells in healthy people across ages. Study background: Template-switching capture recovered about one barcoded beta molecule per two T cells.

Study outcomes and limitations: In long-lived donors, naive CD4+ cell counts and diversity exceeded those of aged donors.

The second PCR ran about 6 to 11 cycles with a sample-barcoded 5' primer and J-beta primers. Each CDR3 protein gets one entry after TCRdb re-called the 5' RACE reads with MiXCR. This sample has around 700,000 distinct CDR3 sequences, with around 25% found just once. The CDR3 contains 17 residues. V gave up 2 bases and J gave up 5 bases; unmatched junction bases: 14. Germline CDR1 and CDR2: SGHVS and FNYEAQ. The sample was also linked to a second study, of T cells of mothers and their children. According to that study: Biologically related mothers and children overlapped slightly more than unrelated pairs, a non-significant difference.

V and J are TRBV7-6 and TRBJ2-5; 7 positions agree with TRBD2. The sample comprised blood. The clonotype was recovered from a boy younger than 18 in good health. CDR3 bases: TGTGCCAGCAGCTTACTTTCCCGGGACTATCGTGGGGAGACCCAGTACTTC. It is translated as CASSLLSRDYRGETQYF.